This entry features one T cell receptor (beta chain) sequence. Its specificity is not known. Measured with immunoSEQ multiplex PCR; TCRdb has only the in-frame clones, and not every one. The repertoire holds approximately 100,000 clones, with about 93% as singletons. The entry originates in a study of siplizumab effects on memory and regulatory T cells. Study findings and constraints: The diversity of naive T cells seemed greater than that of memory cells, and their alloresponse contribution seemed major. The study found that mappable alloreactive CD4+ clones averaged roughly 69% Treg-derived with siplizumab and roughly 30% in controls. It was not possible to assign a naive or memory phenotype to roughly 80-96% of proliferating CD4+ or CD8+ clones. The authors mapped only a minor fraction of alloreactive clones to unstimulated subsets.

Trimming removed 6 bases from V and 0 bases from J, with 5 bases in between. This CDR3 contains 12 residues. Germline CDR1 ENHRY, CDR2 SYGVKD. Sequenced sample: Tregs sorted from blood. The clonotype comes from a human donor in good health. V and J are TRBV10-3 and TRBJ1-2; the D gene is possibly TRBD1 (5 bases). CDR3 residues: CAIRTANYGYTF. CDR3 coding DNA: TGTGCCATCAGGACAGCTAACTATGGCTACACCTTC.